The 17 T cell receptor beta chains listed next were all sequenced from one sample in a study of blood T cell repertoires in COVID-19. TCRdb's table, derived via immunoSEQ multiplex PCR, lists solely in-frame clones and lacks some. The sample lists 200,000 to 250,000 clones; 70% to 90% were seen once. Sequencing input: PBMCs or T cells enriched from blood (not recorded which). These receptors came from a man younger than 45 who had recovered from COVID-19.

The chain couples TRBV10-3 to TRBJ2-7; possibly TRBD2 for D (6 bases). Germline CDR1 ENHRY, CDR2 SYGVKD. V was clipped by 5 bases and J by 2 bases, with 10 bases between them. The CDR3 length is 13 residues. CDR3 DNA sequence: TGTGCCATCAGTCGGGACTCCCCCTACGAGCAGTACTTC. Protein: CAISRDSPYEQYF.

The chain couples TRBV28 to TRBJ1-5, with D possibly matching TRBD1 (6 bases). Trimming cost V 7 bases and J 2 bases, with 18 bases left between them. Germline CDR1 is MDHEN and CDR2 is SYDVKM. The CDR3 has 16 residues. The CDR3: CASTPGGGLGNQPQHF. The CDR3 coding sequence is TGTGCCAGCACCCCTGGGGGGGGGCTCGGCAATCAGCCCCAGCATTTT.

The rearrangement links TRBV4-2 to TRBJ1-2, with 8 bases matching TRBD1. CDR3 length equals 15 residues. The junction had 8 bases not matched to a gene; V was cut back by 4 bases and J by 4 bases. Germline V gene sequence: CDR1 LGHNA, CDR2 YNFKEQ. This CDR3 is CASSPRQGQVYGYTF. The CDR3 DNA is TGTGCCAGCAGCCCTCGACAGGGGCAAGTCTATGGCTACACCTTC.

The genes are TRBV2 and TRBJ2-7; D may be TRBD1 (5 bases). V was pared by 6 bases and J by 6 bases, with 18 bases between. Per the germline V gene, CDR1 is SNHLY and CDR2 is FYNNEI. The CDR3 extends over 14 amino acids. CDR3 coding DNA: TGTGCCAGCAGGGGGCGCTTCTTGGGGATCGAGCAGTACTTC. Its translation: CASRGRFLGIEQYF. Combining the CDR3 with reference TRBV2 and TRBJ2-7 gives the whole variable domain EPEVTQTPSHQVTQMGQEVILRCVPISNHLYFYWYRQILGQKVEFLVSFYNNEISEKSEIFDDQFSVERPDGSNFTLKIRSTKLEDSAMYFCASRGRFLGIEQYFGPGTRLTVT.

The V call is TRBV7-2, the J call TRBJ1-1, with 8 bases lining up with TRBD1. This CDR3 region has 15 residues. Germline V lookup: CDR1 SGHTA, CDR2 FQGNSA. V gave up 3 bases and J gave up 2 bases; unmatched junction bases: 5. As DNA, the CDR3 is TGTGCCAGCAGCTTTCGGGGGACAGGAAACACTGAAGCTTTCTTT. This encodes CASSFRGTGNTEAFF. Supplemented by reference TRBV7-2 and TRBJ1-1, the full variable domain reads GAGVSQSPSNKVTEKGKDVELRCDPISGHTALYWYRQSLGQGLEFLIYFQGNSAPDKSGLPSDRFSAERTGGSVSTLTIQRTQQEDSAVYLCASSFRGTGNTEAFFGQGTRLTVV.

This clone turned up a few times. For the CDR3, the DNA is TGTGCCAGCAGTGATCGTTTGCAGGGCGGAAAACTGTTTTTT. It translates to CASSDRLQGGKLFF. This chain uses TRBV25-1 with TRBJ1-4, with D perhaps matching TRBD1 (5 bases). V was cut by 3 bases and J by 10 bases, with 15 bases left in between. This CDR3 is 14 amino acids long. Germline V gene sequence: CDR1 MGHDK, CDR2 SYGVNS.

The V call is TRBV30, the J call TRBJ2-3; the match to TRBD1 covers 9 bases. Trimming at V came to 2 bases and at J to 9 bases, leaving 6 bases not matched to a gene. The germline gives CDR1 GTSNPN, CDR2 SVGIG (reference sequence). The CDR3 contains 13 residues. This CDR3 reads CAWSSGTGPTQYF. DNA of the CDR3: TGTGCCTGGAGTTCCGGGACAGGGCCAACGCAGTATTTT. The full variable domain, in which reference TRBV30 and TRBJ2-3 provide the parts outside the CDR3, is SQTIHQWPATLVQPVGSPLSLECTVEGTSNPNLYWYRQAAGRGLQLLFYSVGIGQISSEVPQNLSASRPQDRQFILSSKKLLLSDSGFYLCAWSSGTGPTQYFGPGTRLTVL.

The chain carries TRBV3-1 (or the pseudogene TRBV3-2) and TRBJ2-2, with 7 bases that match TRBD1. This CDR3 has 15 amino acids. V lost 4 bases, J lost 2 bases, and 4 bases stayed unmatched. CDR1 and CDR2 (germline): LGHDT, YNNKEL (reference sequence). The CDR3 nucleotides read TGTGCCAGCAGCCCCCGGGACAGTAACACCGGGGAGCTGTTTTTT. This encodes CASSPRDSNTGELFF.

The chain has TRBV18 and TRBJ2-7; 7 bases map to TRBD2. With 0 bases clipped from V and 0 bases from J, the junction kept 2 bases outside the gene matches. The germline V gene has CDR1 KGHSH and CDR2 LQKENI. The CDR3 is 15 residues long. CDR3 nucleotide sequence: TGTGCCAGCTCACCACCCTCTAGCGGCTCCTACGAGCAGTACTTC. Protein: CASSPPSSGSYEQYF.

This clone occurred a few times. The J gene is TRBJ1-2, the V gene TRBV5-4; TRBD1 might be the D (6 bases). The CDR3 is 14 amino acids. Germline V gene sequence: CDR1 SGHNT, CDR2 YYREEE (reference sequence). V was trimmed by 3 bases and J by 8 bases, leaving 17 bases between them. The CDR3 is CASSWRTEQGGYTF. The DNA for the CDR3 is TGTGCCAGCAGCTGGAGGACCGAACAGGGAGGCTACACCTTC.

The rearrangement joins TRBV5-1 to TRBJ1-4, with no clear D. Germline values: CDR1 SGHRS, CDR2 YFSETQ. The V end lost 4 bases, the J end lost 0 bases, and 7 bases lay between the germline ends. There are 14 residues in the CDR3. The CDR3 sequence is CASSERATNEKLFF. The CDR3 nucleotides read TGCGCCAGCAGCGAGAGGGCAACTAATGAAAAACTGTTTTTT. The variable domain in full, with the rest retrieved from reference TRBV5-1 and TRBJ1-4, is KAGVTQTPRYLIKTRGQQVTLSCSPISGHRSVSWYQQTPGQGLQFLFEYFSETQRNKGNFPGRFSGRQFSNSRSEMNVSTLELGDSALYLCASSERATNEKLFFGSGTQLSVL.

The CDR3 region has the DNA TGTGCCAGCAGCCAAGGGGCCGAAACTGGGGCCAACGTCCTGACTTTC. Translating gives CASSQGAETGANVLTF. The chain uses TRBV4-2 and TRBJ2-6; D gene uncertain. Germline V lookup: CDR1 LGHNA, CDR2 YNFKEQ. The ends were cut back, 1 base at V and 2 bases at J, with 9 bases in the middle. The CDR3 spans 16 residues.

The V and J genes are TRBV7-2 and TRBJ2-1; a possible D gene is TRBD1 (5 bases). This CDR3 comprises 13 residues. Trimming pared 3 bases from V and 12 bases from J, leaving 15 bases between. The V gene's germline CDR1 is SGHTA and CDR2 FQGNSA. The CDR3 loop reads CASSFLRTPGQFF. CDR3 nucleotides: TGTGCCAGCAGCTTTTTACGGACACCCGGGCAGTTCTTC. The variable domain in full, with the rest retrieved from reference TRBV7-2 and TRBJ2-1, is GAGVSQSPSNKVTEKGKDVELRCDPISGHTALYWYRQSLGQGLEFLIYFQGNSAPDKSGLPSDRFSAERTGGSVSTLTIQRTQQEDSAVYLCASSFLRTPGQFFGPGTRLTVL.

The chain couples TRBV7-2 to TRBJ2-5; 9 bases align to TRBD2. This CDR3 has 18 amino acids. CDR1 and CDR2 (germline): SGHTA, FQGNSA. The V segment lost 3 bases and the J segment 5 bases; nucleotides outside the gene matches: 16. CDR3 in DNA: TGTGCCAGCAGCTTCCCGCGGGGGGGCGATCGTGGTTGGGAGACCCAGTACTTC. Amino acid sequence: CASSFPRGGDRGWETQYF.

The chain carries TRBV18 and TRBJ1-1; D ambiguous. Between the trimmed V and J ends, which lost 4 bases and 0 bases, there was a span of 9 bases. Per the germline V gene, CDR1 is KGHSH and CDR2 is LQKENI. The CDR3 runs to 14 residues. Here the CDR3 DNA reads TGTGCCAGCTCACTTACAGCTATGAACACTGAAGCTTTCTTT. It is translated as CASSLTAMNTEAFF.

V is TRBV3-1 (or the pseudogene TRBV3-2) and J is TRBJ2-3; perhaps TRBD1 as D (5 bases). CDR3 length: 15 amino acids. V was shortened by 4 bases and J by 1 base, with 12 bases between the two germline ends. Germline CDR1 and CDR2: LGHDT and YNNKEL (reference sequence). The CDR3 bases are TGTGCCAGCAGCCTCATAATGGGGCGCACAGATACGCAGTATTTT. It codes for CASSLIMGRTDTQYF.

This clone was observed a handful of times. This chain joins TRBV4-3 and TRBJ1-2; no clear D gene. Germline V lookup: CDR1 LGHNA, CDR2 YSLEER. V was pared by 0 bases and J by 9 bases, with 17 bases between. The CDR3 runs 15 residues. CDR3 in DNA: TGCGCCAGCAGCCAAGATCTGGGCCGGCTTTGGAGCTACACCTTC. Translation: CASSQDLGRLWSYTF.